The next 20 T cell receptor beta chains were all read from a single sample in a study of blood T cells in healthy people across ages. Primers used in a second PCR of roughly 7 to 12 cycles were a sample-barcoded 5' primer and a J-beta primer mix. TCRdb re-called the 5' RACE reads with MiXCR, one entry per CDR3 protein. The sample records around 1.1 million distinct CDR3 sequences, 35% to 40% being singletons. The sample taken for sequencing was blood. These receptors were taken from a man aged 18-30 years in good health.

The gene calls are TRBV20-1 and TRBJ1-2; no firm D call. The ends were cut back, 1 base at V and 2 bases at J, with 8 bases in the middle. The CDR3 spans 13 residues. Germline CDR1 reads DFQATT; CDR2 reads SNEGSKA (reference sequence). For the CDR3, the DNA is TGCAGTGCTAGAGTCCAAGGAAACTATGGCTACACCTTC. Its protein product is CSARVQGNYGYTF.

The CDR3 here is CASRTLGEKLFF. The CDR3 DNA reads as TGTGCCAGCAGGACACTGGGGGAAAAACTGTTTTTT. The V gene is TRBV27, the J gene TRBJ1-4; D remains unclear. Per germline, CDR1 MNHEY and CDR2 SMNVEV (reference sequence). Trimming left V 6 bases short and J 8 bases short, with 10 bases between. CDR3 length equals 12 residues.

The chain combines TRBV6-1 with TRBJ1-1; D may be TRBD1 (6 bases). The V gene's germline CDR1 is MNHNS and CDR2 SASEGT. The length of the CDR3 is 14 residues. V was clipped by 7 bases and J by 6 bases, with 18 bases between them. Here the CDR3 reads CASTPKQGRAEAFF. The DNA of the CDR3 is TGTGCCAGCACTCCCAAACAGGGTCGCGCTGAAGCTTTCTTT.

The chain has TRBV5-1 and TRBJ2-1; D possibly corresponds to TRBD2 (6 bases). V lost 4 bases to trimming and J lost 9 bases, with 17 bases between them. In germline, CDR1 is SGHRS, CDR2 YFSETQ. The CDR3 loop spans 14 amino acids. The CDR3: CASSPGASDPEQFF. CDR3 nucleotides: TGCGCCAGCAGCCCCGGGGCTAGCGACCCTGAGCAGTTCTTC.

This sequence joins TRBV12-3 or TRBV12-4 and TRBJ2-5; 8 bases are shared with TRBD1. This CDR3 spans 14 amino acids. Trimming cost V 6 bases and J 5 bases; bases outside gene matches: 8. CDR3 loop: CASSQDRDAETQYF. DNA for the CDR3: TGTGCCAGCAGCCAGGACAGGGATGCGGAGACCCAGTACTTC.

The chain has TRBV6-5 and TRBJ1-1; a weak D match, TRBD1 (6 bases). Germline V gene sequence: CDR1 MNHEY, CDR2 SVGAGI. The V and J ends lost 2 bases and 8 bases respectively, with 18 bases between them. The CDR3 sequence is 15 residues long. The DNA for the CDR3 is TGTGCCAGCAGTTACAACGGAGGCAGGGGAGAAGAAGCTTTCTTT. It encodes CASSYNGGRGEEAFF.

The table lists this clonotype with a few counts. CDR3 protein: CASSLDASTYYGYTF. CDR3 coding DNA: TGTGCCAGCAGCTTGGATGCTTCCACCTACTATGGCTACACCTTC. The J gene is TRBJ1-2, the V gene TRBV5-5; D call uncertain. There are 15 residues in the CDR3. Germline loops: CDR1 SGHKS, CDR2 YYEKEE (reference sequence). V shed 0 bases and J shed 3 bases, with 12 bases lying between them.

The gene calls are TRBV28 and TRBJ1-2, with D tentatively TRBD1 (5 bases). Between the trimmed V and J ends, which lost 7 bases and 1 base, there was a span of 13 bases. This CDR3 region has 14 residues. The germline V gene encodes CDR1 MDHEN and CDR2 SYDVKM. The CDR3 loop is CASIPRGVNYGYTF. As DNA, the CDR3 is TGTGCCAGCATACCCAGAGGGGTTAACTATGGCTACACCTTC.

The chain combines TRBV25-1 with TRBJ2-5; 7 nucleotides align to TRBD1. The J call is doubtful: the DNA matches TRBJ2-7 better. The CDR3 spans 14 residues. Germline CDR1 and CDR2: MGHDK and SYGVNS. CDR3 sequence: CASSASYRGDEQYF. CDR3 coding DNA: TGTGCCAGCAGTGCTTCGTACAGGGGCGACGAGCAGTACTTC.

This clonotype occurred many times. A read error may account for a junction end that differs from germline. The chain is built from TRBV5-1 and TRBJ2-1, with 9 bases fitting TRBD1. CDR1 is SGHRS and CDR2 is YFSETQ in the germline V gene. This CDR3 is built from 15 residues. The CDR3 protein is CASSSTGGSYNEQFF. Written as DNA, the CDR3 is TGTGCCAGCAGCTCGACAGGGGGATCCTACAATGAGCAGTTCTTC.

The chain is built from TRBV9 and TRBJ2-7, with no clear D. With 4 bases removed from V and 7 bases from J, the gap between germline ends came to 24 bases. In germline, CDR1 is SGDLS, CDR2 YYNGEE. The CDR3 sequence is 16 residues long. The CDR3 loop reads CASSSQLAPRYNEQYF. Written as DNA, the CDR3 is TGTGCCAGCAGCTCCCAACTGGCCCCCCGCTACAATGAGCAGTACTTC.

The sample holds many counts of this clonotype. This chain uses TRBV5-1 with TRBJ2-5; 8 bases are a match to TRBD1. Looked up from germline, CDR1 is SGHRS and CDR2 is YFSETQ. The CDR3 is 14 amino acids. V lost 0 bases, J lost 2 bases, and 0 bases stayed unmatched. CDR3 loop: CASSLGTGQETQYF. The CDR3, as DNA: TGCGCCAGCAGCTTGGGGACAGGGCAAGAGACCCAGTACTTC. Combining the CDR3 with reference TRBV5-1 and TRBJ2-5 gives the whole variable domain KAGVTQTPRYLIKTRGQQVTLSCSPISGHRSVSWYQQTPGQGLQFLFEYFSETQRNKGNFPGRFSGRQFSNSRSEMNVSTLELGDSALYLCASSLGTGQETQYFGPGTRLLVL.

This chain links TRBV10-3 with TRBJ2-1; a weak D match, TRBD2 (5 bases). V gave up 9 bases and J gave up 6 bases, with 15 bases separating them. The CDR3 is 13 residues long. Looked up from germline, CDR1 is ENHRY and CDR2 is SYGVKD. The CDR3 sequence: CAIRGRDGNEQFF. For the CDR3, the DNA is TGTGCCATACGAGGGAGAGATGGCAATGAGCAGTTCTTC.

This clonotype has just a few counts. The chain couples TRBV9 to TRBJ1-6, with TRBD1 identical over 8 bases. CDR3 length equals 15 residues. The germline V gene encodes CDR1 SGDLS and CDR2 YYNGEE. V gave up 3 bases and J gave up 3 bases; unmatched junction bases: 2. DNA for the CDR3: TGTGCCAGCAGCGAGGGGACAGGCTATAATTCACCCCTCCACTTT. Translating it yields CASSEGTGYNSPLHF.

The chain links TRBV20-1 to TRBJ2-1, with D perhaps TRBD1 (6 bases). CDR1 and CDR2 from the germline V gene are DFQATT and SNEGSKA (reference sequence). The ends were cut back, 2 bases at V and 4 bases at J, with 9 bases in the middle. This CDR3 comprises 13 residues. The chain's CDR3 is CSARTDSYNEQFF. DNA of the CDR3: TGCAGTGCTAGAACGGACAGTTACAATGAGCAGTTCTTC.

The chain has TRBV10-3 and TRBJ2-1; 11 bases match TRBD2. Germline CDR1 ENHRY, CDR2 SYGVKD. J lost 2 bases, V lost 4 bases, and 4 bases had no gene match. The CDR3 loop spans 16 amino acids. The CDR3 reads CAISGLAGGPYNEQFF. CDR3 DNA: TGTGCCATCAGTGGTCTAGCGGGGGGCCCCTACAATGAGCAGTTCTTC.

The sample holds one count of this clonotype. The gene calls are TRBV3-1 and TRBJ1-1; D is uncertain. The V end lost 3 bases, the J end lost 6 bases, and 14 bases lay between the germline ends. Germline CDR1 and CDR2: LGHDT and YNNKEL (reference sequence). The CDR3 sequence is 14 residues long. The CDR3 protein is CASSQPIPGAEAFF. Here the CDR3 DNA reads TGTGCCAGCAGCCAGCCCATTCCCGGGGCTGAAGCTTTCTTT. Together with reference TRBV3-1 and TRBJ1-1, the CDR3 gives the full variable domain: DTAVSQTPKYLVTQMGNDKSIKCEQNLGHDTMYWYKQDSKKFLKIMFSYNNKELIINETVPNRFSPKSPDKAHLNLHINSLELGDSAVYFCASSQPIPGAEAFFGQGTRLTVV.

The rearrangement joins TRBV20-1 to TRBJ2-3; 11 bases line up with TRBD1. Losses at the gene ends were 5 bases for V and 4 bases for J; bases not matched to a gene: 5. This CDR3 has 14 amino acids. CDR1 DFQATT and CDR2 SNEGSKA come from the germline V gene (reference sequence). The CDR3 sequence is CSASGTGGADTQYF. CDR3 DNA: TGCAGTGCTTCGGGGACAGGGGGGGCAGATACGCAGTATTTT.

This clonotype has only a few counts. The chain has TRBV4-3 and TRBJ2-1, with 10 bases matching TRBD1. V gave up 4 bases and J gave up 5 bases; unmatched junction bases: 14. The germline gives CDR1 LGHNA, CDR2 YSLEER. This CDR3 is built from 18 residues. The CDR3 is CASSRGQGTRINDNEQFF. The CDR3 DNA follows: TGCGCCAGCAGCCGGGGACAGGGGACCCGGATAAATGACAATGAGCAGTTCTTC.

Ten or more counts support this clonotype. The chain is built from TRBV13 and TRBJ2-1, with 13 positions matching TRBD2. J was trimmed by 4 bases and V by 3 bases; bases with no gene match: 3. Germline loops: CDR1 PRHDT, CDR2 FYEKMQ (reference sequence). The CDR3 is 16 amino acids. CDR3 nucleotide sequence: TGTGCCAGCAGCTTGGCGGGACTAGCGGGGTACAATGAGCAGTTCTTC. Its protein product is CASSLAGLAGYNEQFF.